Listed here are 21 T cell receptor beta chains from one sample, sequenced in a study of blood T cell repertoires in COVID-19. Generated by immunoSEQ multiplex PCR, the TCRdb table keeps only in-frame clones and is missing some. The table has roughly 100,000 clones, 85% to 90% seen once. The sample taken for sequencing was peripheral blood. The receptor source for this set is a man over 45 with acute or convalescent COVID-19.

The chain joins TRBV3-1 (or the pseudogene TRBV3-2) to TRBJ2-5; D is perhaps TRBD1 (5 bases). CDR1 LGHDT and CDR2 YNNKEL come from the germline V gene (reference sequence). With 5 bases removed from V and 1 base from J, the gap between germline ends came to 14 bases. This CDR3 region has 15 residues. The CDR3, as DNA: TGTGCCAGCAGCGCCGGTGACAGACTCCAAGAGACCCAGTACTTC. Encoded protein: CASSAGDRLQETQYF.

V is TRBV9 and J is TRBJ2-5, with TRBD1 identical over 7 bases. Germline trimming cut 0 bases from V and 1 base from J; bases unmatched to any gene: 3. CDR3 size: 15 residues. Per germline, CDR1 SGDLS and CDR2 YYNGEE. The DNA of the CDR3 is TGTGCCAGCAGCGTAGTAGGGACAGTCCAAGAGACCCAGTACTTC. Protein: CASSVVGTVQETQYF.

This chain joins TRBV5-1 and TRBJ2-1; tentatively, D is TRBD2 (5 bases). V lost 7 bases and J 13 bases, leaving 15 bases between the germline ends. CDR1 is SGHRS and CDR2 is YFSETQ in the germline V gene. The CDR3 is 11 residues long. CDR3 loop: CASGETRFQFF. DNA for the CDR3: TGCGCCAGCGGGGAGACGAGGTTCCAGTTCTTC.

The chain recombines TRBV10-3 with TRBJ1-2, with 8 bases fitting TRBD1. Trimming at V came to 3 bases and at J to 8 bases, leaving 11 bases not matched to a gene. The CDR3 sequence is 15 residues long. The germline V gene has CDR1 ENHRY and CDR2 SYGVKD. The CDR3 sequence is CAISDGGQGVDGYTF. In DNA form, the CDR3 reads TGTGCCATCAGTGATGGAGGACAGGGCGTCGACGGCTACACCTTC.

This chain links TRBV10-3 with TRBJ1-6; possible D gene TRBD1, 6 bases. There are 14 residues in the CDR3. Germline CDR1 reads ENHRY; CDR2 reads SYGVKD. The V gene lost 4 bases and the J gene lost 5 bases, with 9 bases spanning the gap. This CDR3 is CAISAAGDNSPLHF. The CDR3 bases are TGTGCCATCAGTGCGGCAGGGGATAATTCACCCCTCCACTTT.

This sequence joins TRBV28 and TRBJ1-5; D gene unclear. The V end was cut by 6 bases, the J end by 10 bases, with 19 bases between. Germline values: CDR1 MDHEN, CDR2 SYDVKM. The CDR3 has 14 residues. In DNA form, the CDR3 reads TGTGCCAGCAGATTCCGGAGGGAGGTCTTACCCCAGCATTTT. It yields the protein CASRFRREVLPQHF.

This chain links TRBV14 with TRBJ2-1, with D possibly TRBD2 on 7 matching bases. Trimming left V 4 bases short and J 7 bases short, with 26 bases between. Per the germline V gene, CDR1 is SGHDN and CDR2 is FVKESK. CDR3 length: 18 residues. DNA for the CDR3: TGTGCCAGCAGCCTCCTAGCGGAGGGGGGGCCCTTTATTAATGAGCAGTTCTTC. Encoded protein: CASSLLAEGGPFINEQFF. Full variable domain (outside the CDR3, taken from reference TRBV14 and TRBJ2-1): EAGVTQFPSHSVIEKGQTVTLRCDPISGHDNLYWYRRVMGKEIKFLLHFVKESKQDESGMPNNRFLAERTGGTYSTLKVQPAELEDSGVYFCASSLLAEGGPFINEQFFGPGTRLTVL.

This chain joins TRBV5-6 and TRBJ2-1; 9 bases match TRBD2. V lost 1 base, J lost 7 bases, and 12 bases stayed unmatched. The CDR3 has 17 residues. Germline values: CDR1 SGHDT, CDR2 YYEEEE. The CDR3 protein is CASSLLVASGIGNEQFF. The CDR3, as DNA: TGTGCCAGCAGCTTGTTAGTGGCTAGCGGGATCGGAAATGAGCAGTTCTTC.

The chain recombines TRBV27 with TRBJ1-1; D gene unclear. With 0 bases removed from V and 10 bases from J, the gap between germline ends came to 12 bases. The CDR3 runs to 13 residues. Per germline, CDR1 MNHEY and CDR2 SMNVEV (reference sequence). The CDR3 reads CASSLSVAGRAFF. DNA of the CDR3: TGTGCCAGCAGTTTATCAGTGGCGGGGAGAGCTTTCTTT.

V usage is TRBV24-1 and J usage is TRBJ2-1; 9 bases match TRBD2. This CDR3 has 14 residues. With V trimmed by 5 bases and J by 3 bases, 1 base remained unmatched. Germline CDR1 KGHDR, CDR2 SFDVKD. This CDR3 reads CATSAAGGYNEQFF. As DNA, the CDR3 is TGTGCCACCAGTGCAGCGGGGGGCTACAATGAGCAGTTCTTC.

The gene calls are TRBV11-2 and TRBJ1-4, with a possible D match to TRBD1 (5 bases). V lost 4 bases, J lost 8 bases, and 17 bases lay in between. The germline CDR1 and CDR2 sequences are SGHAT and FQNNGV. The CDR3 spans 15 residues. The CDR3 loop reads CASSSRGVHFEKLFF. CDR3 nucleotide sequence: TGTGCCAGCAGCTCACGGGGGGTACATTTCGAAAAACTGTTTTTT.

V and J are TRBV6-5 and TRBJ2-5; 7 bases match TRBD1. After removal of 6 bases from V and 3 bases from J, the junction contained 10 bases not matched to a gene. The CDR3 consists of 15 residues. The germline gives CDR1 MNHEY, CDR2 SVGAGI. The CDR3: CASSSNYRGKETQYF. The CDR3, as DNA: TGTGCCAGCAGCTCCAACTACAGGGGAAAAGAGACCCAGTACTTC.

The rearrangement links TRBV2 to TRBJ1-5; D is perhaps TRBD1 (6 bases). CDR1 is SNHLY and CDR2 is FYNNEI in the germline V gene. CDR3 length: 16 residues. The ends were cut back, 5 bases at V and 1 base at J, with 15 bases in the middle. CDR3 sequence: CASSQQGAWSNQPQHF. Here the CDR3 DNA reads TGTGCCAGCAGTCAACAGGGTGCATGGAGCAATCAGCCCCAGCATTTT.

This rearrangement joins TRBV5-1 to TRBJ2-1; D gene unclear. V was trimmed by 0 bases and J by 0 bases, leaving 7 bases between them. The CDR3 extends over 15 amino acids. Per germline, CDR1 SGHRS and CDR2 YFSETQ. CDR3 DNA: TGCGCCAGCAGCTTGGACCCGAGCTCCTACAATGAGCAGTTCTTC. Encoded protein: CASSLDPSSYNEQFF.

This clone was seen a few times. V and J are TRBV11-3 and TRBJ2-7; weak D call: TRBD1 (5 bases). Germline V gene lookup returns CDR1 SGHNT and CDR2 YENEEA. V was shortened by 6 bases and J by 3 bases, with 15 bases between the two germline ends. This CDR3 region has 14 residues. CDR3 nucleotides: TGTGCCAGCAGGGGAACAGGAAAATACTACGAGCAGTACTTC. Its translation: CASRGTGKYYEQYF.

The chain links TRBV19 to TRBJ1-3; 7 bases are shared with TRBD1. V lost 3 bases to trimming and J lost 2 bases; unmatched junction nucleotides: 1. CDR1 and CDR2 from the germline V gene are LNHDA and SQIVND (reference sequence). This CDR3 region has 14 residues. In nucleotides, the CDR3 is TGTGCCAGTAGTATTGGGACAGCTGGAAACACCATATATTTT. It encodes CASSIGTAGNTIYF.

This clone was counted only a few times. The chain joins TRBV27 to TRBJ1-6; tentatively, D is TRBD1 (6 bases). Trimming pared 8 bases from V and 7 bases from J, leaving 30 bases between. CDR1 is MNHEY and CDR2 is SMNVEV in the germline V gene (reference sequence). The CDR3 extends over 19 amino acids. The CDR3 region is CASSVGLFDRSPRNSPLHF. CDR3 coding DNA: TGTGCCAGCTCCGTCGGGTTGTTTGACAGGTCTCCGAGGAATTCACCCCTCCACTTT.

The rearrangement uses TRBV19 and TRBJ1-2; D unresolved. Looked up from germline, CDR1 is LNHDA and CDR2 is SQIVND (reference sequence). V was pared by 3 bases and J by 5 bases, with 10 bases between. The CDR3 runs to 13 residues. CDR3 nucleotide sequence: TGTGCCAGTAGTATCACGGGTCAGTATGGCTACACCTTC. It yields the protein CASSITGQYGYTF. The whole variable domain, remainder taken from reference TRBV19 and TRBJ1-2, is DGGITQSPKYLFRKEGQNVTLSCEQNLNHDAMYWYRQDPGQGLRLIYYSQIVNDFQKGDIAEGYSVSREKKESFPLTVTSAQKNPTAFYLCASSITGQYGYTFGSGTRLTVV.

Only one count was recorded for this clone. The chain joins TRBV5-1 to TRBJ2-7; D remains unclear. The CDR3 contains 15 residues. Trimming took off 0 bases at V and 4 bases at J, with 14 bases between the two ends. Per the germline V gene, CDR1 is SGHRS and CDR2 is YFSETQ. The CDR3 nucleotides read TGCGCCAGCAGCTTGGATACTTTGGCGGTGTACGAGCAGTACTTC. Its protein product is CASSLDTLAVYEQYF.

A note on this clone: At one end, the junction sequence differs from germline, possibly due to a read error. This same CDR3 is encoded by further DNA sequences in the sample. This sequence joins TRBV28 and TRBJ2-3; 9 positions match TRBD2. CDR1 and CDR2 from the germline V gene are MDHEN and SYDVKM. The CDR3 is made up of 15 amino acids. CDR3 protein: CASRIAGADTDTQYF. The DNA for the CDR3 is TGCGCCAGTAGGATAGCGGGAGCGGACACAGATACGCAGTATTTT.

The chain combines TRBV13 with TRBJ1-2, with TRBD1 as a possible D gene (6 bases). The germline V and J ends were trimmed by 1 base and 3 bases, with 9 bases remaining between them. Germline loops: CDR1 PRHDT, CDR2 FYEKMQ (reference sequence). This CDR3 region has 14 residues. This CDR3 is CASSLADSYYGYTF. DNA for the CDR3: TGTGCCAGCAGCTTAGCGGACAGTTACTATGGCTACACCTTC. Full variable domain (remainder filled in from reference TRBV13 and TRBJ1-2): AAGVIQSPRHLIKEKRETATLKCYPIPRHDTVYWYQQGPGQDPQFLISFYEKMQSDKGSIPDRFSAQQFSDYHSELNMSSLELGDSALYFCASSLADSYYGYTFGSGTRLTVV.